The 31 T cell receptor beta chains below all came from one sample that was sequenced in a study of blood T cell repertoires in COVID-19. Assay used: immunoSEQ multiplex PCR; TCRdb lists only in-frame clones, some missing. The sample records about 330,000 clones, 70% to 90% being singletons. Sequenced input: PBMCs or T cells enriched from blood (not recorded which). The receptor source for this set is a woman in her thirties who had recovered from COVID-19.

This clone appeared a single time. The junction differs from germline at one of its ends, possibly a read error. The rearrangement joins TRBV9 to TRBJ2-3; TRBD2 is a possible D gene (6 bases). CDR1 and CDR2 (germline): SGDLS, YYNGEE. The CDR3 sequence is 14 residues long. The chain's CDR3 is CASGVGGVTDTQYF. The CDR3 DNA reads TGTGCCAGCGGCGTCGGCGGGGTGACAGATACGCAGTATTTT.

There are a few counts of this clone. The gene calls are TRBV18 and TRBJ1-4; 7 positions agree with TRBD1. The CDR3 is 15 residues long. The germline V gene encodes CDR1 KGHSH and CDR2 LQKENI. The V segment lost 0 bases and the J segment 4 bases; nucleotides outside the gene matches: 2. Here the CDR3 reads CASSPPGQINEKLFF. DNA of the CDR3: TGTGCCAGCTCACCACCGGGACAGATTAATGAAAAACTGTTTTTT.

This clone was counted once. The chain links TRBV5-5 to TRBJ1-4, with TRBD1 identical over 7 bases. CDR3 length: 16 amino acids. V shed 5 bases, J shed 5 bases, and the junction held 12 bases outside the gene matches. The V gene's germline CDR1 is SGHKS and CDR2 YYEKEE (reference sequence). CDR3 amino acids: CASSSLAGQANEKLFF. As DNA, the CDR3 is TGTGCCAGCAGTAGCTTAGCCGGACAGGCAAATGAAAAACTGTTTTTT.

The V call is TRBV4-3, the J call TRBJ1-1; D perhaps matches TRBD1 (5 bases). Per germline, CDR1 LGHNA and CDR2 YSLEER. The CDR3 is 15 amino acids. V lost 2 bases to trimming and J lost 4 bases, with 14 bases between them. The CDR3 nucleotides are TGCGCCAGCAGCCAAAGTGAGGGAGGGGTCACTGAAGCTTTCTTT. Translation: CASSQSEGGVTEAFF.

The chain links TRBV28 to TRBJ2-7; D remains ambiguous. Germline V CDR1 and CDR2: MDHEN, SYDVKM. The CDR3 length is 15 residues. V dropped 1 base and J dropped 3 bases, with 13 bases sitting between them. CDR3 loop: CASSLYQRNNYEQYF. CDR3 bases: TGTGCCAGCAGTTTATACCAGCGTAACAACTACGAGCAGTACTTC.

This rearrangement joins TRBV5-4 to TRBJ1-3, with 7 nucleotides matching TRBD1. V shed 9 bases and J 0 bases; nucleotides not matched to a gene: 6. The CDR3 totals 14 residues. Germline CDR1 is SGHNT and CDR2 is YYREEE (reference sequence). The CDR3 coding sequence is TGTGCCACCATCGACAGGGCCTCTGGAAACACCATATATTTT. Translating gives CATIDRASGNTIYF.

With respect to this clone: Just one base apart from a much larger clone, this may be a read error. Other nucleotide sequences in the sample specify the same CDR3. J is TRBJ1-1 and V is TRBV12-3 or TRBV12-4; D is perhaps TRBD1 (6 bases). The CDR3 runs to 13 residues. Trimming removed 6 bases at V and 1 base at J, with 9 bases between. The CDR3 nucleotides are TGTGCCAGCAGCTTACAGGGGAACACTGAAGCTTTCTTT. Translated: CASSLQGNTEAFF.

The V gene is TRBV19, the J gene TRBJ1-5; unclear D gene. Germline CDR1 LNHDA, CDR2 SQIVND (reference sequence). CDR3 size: 15 residues. Trimming removed 3 bases at V and 3 bases at J, with 12 bases between. CDR3 residues: CASSISVGFNQPQHF. CDR3 nucleotides: TGTGCCAGTAGTATTTCAGTGGGCTTCAATCAGCCCCAGCATTTT. The entire variable domain, with the rest obtained from reference TRBV19 and TRBJ1-5, is as follows: DGGITQSPKYLFRKEGQNVTLSCEQNLNHDAMYWYRQDPGQGLRLIYYSQIVNDFQKGDIAEGYSVSREKKESFPLTVTSAQKNPTAFYLCASSISVGFNQPQHFGDGTRLSIL.

The chain links TRBV19 to TRBJ2-2, with 9 bases that match TRBD1. The trim removed 1 base at V and 4 bases at J, leaving 4 bases unmatched. CDR1 is LNHDA, CDR2 SQIVND, per germline (reference sequence). This CDR3 comprises 16 residues. CDR3 in DNA: TGTGCCAGTAGTATAGGGTCACAGGGGGCCACCGGGGAGCTGTTTTTT. It translates to CASSIGSQGATGELFF.

This sequence joins TRBV14 and TRBJ1-4; the match to TRBD1 covers 7 bases. CDR3 length: 15 residues. Trimming at V came to 2 bases and at J to 4 bases, leaving 4 bases not matched to a gene. Germline values: CDR1 SGHDN, CDR2 FVKESK. As DNA, the CDR3 is TGTGCCAGCAGCCAACAGACAGGGTTTAATGAAAAACTGTTTTTT. This gives the protein CASSQQTGFNEKLFF.

This clone was detected once. The J gene is TRBJ2-1, the V gene TRBV6-5; 8 bases map to TRBD1. There are 15 residues in the CDR3. Germline assignment: CDR1 MNHEY and CDR2 SVGAGI. Unmatched junction bases numbered 13, after V lost 7 bases and J lost 8 bases. In DNA, the CDR3 is TGTGCCAGCACCTCCCCCAGGGGGCCGAGGGATGAGCAGTTCTTC. Translated: CASTSPRGPRDEQFF.

This rearrangement joins TRBV10-1 to TRBJ1-2, with TRBD1 identical over 9 bases. In germline, CDR1 is WNHNN, CDR2 SYGVQD (reference sequence). Trimming at V came to 4 bases and at J to 4 bases, leaving 4 bases not matched to a gene. This CDR3 comprises 14 residues. The CDR3 loop reads CASSGGQGGYGYTF. The CDR3, as DNA: TGCGCCAGCAGTGGGGGACAGGGAGGCTATGGCTACACCTTC.

The V gene is TRBV4-3, the J gene TRBJ2-2; the D gene is possibly TRBD1 (5 bases). V was shortened by 0 bases and J by 3 bases, with 20 bases between the two germline ends. The CDR3 has 19 residues. Germline CDR1 and CDR2: LGHNA and YSLEER. CDR3 residues: CASSQDQIGGADDTGELFF. CDR3 in DNA: TGCGCCAGCAGCCAAGATCAAATCGGTGGGGCCGACGACACCGGGGAGCTGTTTTTT.

V is TRBV18 and J is TRBJ2-4; TRBD1 agrees at 8 bases. Germline CDR1 KGHSH, CDR2 LQKENI. There are 16 residues in the CDR3. Losses at the gene ends were 3 bases for V and 2 bases for J; bases not matched to a gene: 6. CDR3 sequence (DNA): TGTGCCAGCTCACCTGGGACAGGAGTCTCCAAAAACATTCAGTACTTC. Its protein is CASSPGTGVSKNIQYF. Looking up the rest from reference TRBV18 and TRBJ2-4 gives the full variable domain: NAGVMQNPRHLVRRRGQEARLRCSPMKGHSHVYWYRQLPEEGLKFMVYLQKENIIDESGMPKERFSAEFPKEGPSILRIQQVVRGDSAAYFCASSPGTGVSKNIQYFGAGTRLSVL.

The chain is built from TRBV30 and TRBJ1-1; D gene ambiguous. The CDR3 contains 14 residues. Germline V gene sequence: CDR1 GTSNPN, CDR2 SVGIG (reference sequence). Deletions cut 0 bases from V and 6 bases from J, with 14 bases between. CDR3 bases: TGTGCCTGGAGTGTAGGCCGAGCGATGGCTGAAGCTTTCTTT. It translates to CAWSVGRAMAEAFF.

This chain links TRBV25-1 with TRBJ1-2; 10 nucleotides match TRBD1. With V trimmed by 4 bases and J by 8 bases, 10 bases remained unmatched. Germline loops: CDR1 MGHDK, CDR2 SYGVNS. The length of the CDR3 is 15 residues. CDR3 sequence: CASSVPGQGFGGYTF. The CDR3 DNA is TGTGCCAGCAGTGTTCCGGGACAGGGGTTTGGAGGCTACACCTTC.

A single count supports this clone. The J gene is TRBJ1-5, the V gene TRBV6-2 or TRBV6-3; TRBD1 aligns across 8 bases. CDR3 length equals 14 residues. CDR1 is MNHEY, CDR2 SVGEGT, per germline. V shed 6 bases and J 4 bases; nucleotides not matched to a gene: 5. CDR3 nucleotides: TGTGCCAGCAGCCGACAGGGGCTAAATCAGCCCCAGCATTTT. Protein product: CASSRQGLNQPQHF.

This clone has just a few counts. The chain employs TRBV7-8 and TRBJ1-3; a possible D gene is TRBD1 (6 bases). Deletions cut 2 bases from V and 1 base from J, with 21 bases between. Germline CDR1 SGHVS, CDR2 FQNEAQ. The CDR3 is made up of 19 amino acids. The CDR3 DNA is TGTGCCAGCAGCTTAATAGGACAGTACCAAGCAGGTTCTGGAAACACCATATATTTT. Residues: CASSLIGQYQAGSGNTIYF.

This chain links TRBV27 with TRBJ1-1; the D gene is possibly TRBD1 (5 bases). Trimming took 8 bases from V and 2 from J, leaving 15 bases between them. There are 14 residues in the CDR3. CDR1 is MNHEY and CDR2 is SMNVEV in the germline V gene (reference sequence). DNA of the CDR3: TGTGCCAGCTCCGTTTGGGGGGGAAACACTGAAGCTTTCTTT. Protein product: CASSVWGGNTEAFF.

The chain couples TRBV18 to TRBJ2-1; TRBD1 is a possible D gene (5 bases). V shed 1 base and J shed 9 bases, with 22 bases lying between them. CDR1 is KGHSH and CDR2 is LQKENI in the germline V gene. The CDR3 is 17 amino acids. CDR3 residues: CASSPRRVGLSVGEQFF. The CDR3 bases are TGTGCCAGCTCACCACGTAGGGTGGGGCTTTCAGTGGGTGAGCAGTTCTTC.

This clone has only one observation. The chain recombines TRBV4-1 with TRBJ2-7; D is perhaps TRBD1 (6 bases). Germline V gene lookup returns CDR1 MGHRA and CDR2 YSYEKL. V was clipped by 0 bases and J by 0 bases, with 12 bases between them. The CDR3 is 16 amino acids. The CDR3 DNA sequence: TGCGCCAGCAGCCAAGATATCAGGGGACGCTCCTACGAGCAGTACTTC. Amino acids: CASSQDIRGRSYEQYF.

The V call is TRBV9, the J call TRBJ2-7; D call uncertain. CDR3 length: 12 amino acids. The V and J ends lost 4 bases and 4 bases respectively, with 9 bases between them. Looked up from germline, CDR1 is SGDLS and CDR2 is YYNGEE. Written as DNA, the CDR3 is TGTGCCAGCAGCCCCTCCCCTTACGAGCAGTACTTC. Protein sequence: CASSPSPYEQYF.

V usage is TRBV5-1 and J usage is TRBJ2-3; the D gene is possibly TRBD1 (5 bases). The length of the CDR3 is 15 residues. Germline-derived CDR1 and CDR2 are SGHRS and YFSETQ. V dropped 0 bases and J dropped 4 bases, with 12 bases sitting between them. The chain's CDR3 is CASSLAAGRSDTQYF. The CDR3, as DNA: TGCGCCAGCAGCTTGGCGGCAGGGCGGTCAGATACGCAGTATTTT.

The chain uses TRBV9 and TRBJ1-3, with a weak D call TRBD1 (6 bases). The germline V and J ends were trimmed by 0 bases and 8 bases, with 9 bases remaining between them. The CDR3 is 13 amino acids. Germline loops: CDR1 SGDLS, CDR2 YYNGEE. The CDR3 sequence is CASSVGAGDTIYF. DNA for the CDR3: TGTGCCAGCAGCGTAGGCGCAGGGGACACCATATATTTT. The full variable domain, its missing parts supplied by reference TRBV9 and TRBJ1-3, is DSGVTQTPKHLITATGQRVTLRCSPRSGDLSVYWYQQSLDQGLQFLIQYYNGEERAKGNILERFSAQQFPDLHSELNLSSLELGDSALYFCASSVGAGDTIYFGEGSWLTVV.

The rearrangement links TRBV5-1 to TRBJ2-1; 9 bases match TRBD1. The germline V gene has CDR1 SGHRS and CDR2 YFSETQ. The CDR3 runs 16 residues. V dropped 3 bases and J dropped 7; count of bases not matched to a gene: 11. The DNA of the CDR3 is TGCGCCAGCAGCTCCTGGGAACCGACAGGGGGTAATGAGCAGTTCTTC. As protein: CASSSWEPTGGNEQFF.

V gene TRBV9 combines with J gene TRBJ2-5; 13 bases align to TRBD2. After removal of 3 bases from V and 5 bases from J, the junction contained 1 base not matched to a gene. The length of the CDR3 is 14 residues. Germline CDR1 reads SGDLS; CDR2 reads YYNGEE. This chain's CDR3 is CASSETSGGETQYF. The CDR3 nucleotides are TGTGCCAGCAGCGAGACTAGCGGGGGGGAGACCCAGTACTTC.

The chain is built from TRBV7-3 and TRBJ1-2, with D maybe TRBD1 (5 bases). The CDR3 has 13 residues. Looked up from germline, CDR1 is SGHTA and CDR2 is FQGTGA. The V and J ends lost 5 bases and 13 bases respectively, with 20 bases between them. CDR3 nucleotide sequence: TGTGCCAGCAGCCCAGGCCAGGGTTCGGCGTCCACCTTC. It is translated as CASSPGQGSASTF.

The J gene is TRBJ2-1, the V gene TRBV28, with 12 bases fitting TRBD2. Germline V gene lookup returns CDR1 MDHEN and CDR2 SYDVKM. V shed 6 bases and J 4 bases; nucleotides not matched to a gene: 4. The CDR3 extends over 15 amino acids. The CDR3 sequence: CASSPGLAGYNEQFF. The CDR3 DNA follows: TGTGCCAGCAGCCCTGGACTAGCGGGATACAATGAGCAGTTCTTC.

A single count supports this clone. The V gene is TRBV10-1, the J gene TRBJ2-5; 8 bases align to TRBD2. The CDR3 consists of 15 residues. The ends lost 6 bases at V and 3 bases at J; junction bases unmatched: 9. Germline CDR1 reads WNHNN; CDR2 reads SYGVQD (reference sequence). The CDR3 coding sequence is TGCGCCAGCAGCGGTAGCGGGGCCGCTGAAGAGACCCAGTACTTC. Translating gives CASSGSGAAEETQYF.

The chain uses TRBV10-1 and TRBJ1-1; no definite D call. Germline CDR1 WNHNN, CDR2 SYGVQD (reference sequence). The V end lost 10 bases, the J end lost 3 bases, and 21 bases lay between the germline ends. The CDR3 covers 15 residues. DNA for the CDR3: TGCGCCAATACCGGAGTTCTGGTCGTGTACACTGAAGCTTTCTTT. It is translated as CANTGVLVVYTEAFF.

The chain couples TRBV21-1 to TRBJ1-1; the table's D call TRBD1 went unverified against the DNA. TRBV21-1 is marked as a pseudogene. The CDR3 consists of 14 residues. CDR3 protein: CASSSGAGNTEAFF. In DNA, the CDR3 is TGTGCCAGCAGCTCAGGGGCGGGGAACACTGAAGCTTTCTTT.